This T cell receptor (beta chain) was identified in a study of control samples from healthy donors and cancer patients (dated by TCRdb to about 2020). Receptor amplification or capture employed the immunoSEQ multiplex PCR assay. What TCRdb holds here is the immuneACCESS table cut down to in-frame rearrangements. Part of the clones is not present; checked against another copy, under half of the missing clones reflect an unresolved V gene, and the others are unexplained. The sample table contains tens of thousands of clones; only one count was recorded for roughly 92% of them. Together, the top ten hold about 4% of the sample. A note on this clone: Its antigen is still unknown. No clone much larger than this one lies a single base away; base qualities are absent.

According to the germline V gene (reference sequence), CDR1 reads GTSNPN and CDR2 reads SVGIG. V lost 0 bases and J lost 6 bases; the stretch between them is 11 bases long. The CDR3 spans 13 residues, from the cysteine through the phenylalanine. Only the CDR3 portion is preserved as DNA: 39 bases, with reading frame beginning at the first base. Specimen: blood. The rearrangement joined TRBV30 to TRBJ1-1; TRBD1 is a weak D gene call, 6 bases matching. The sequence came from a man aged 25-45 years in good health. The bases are TGTGCCTGGAGTGTGGGGGGACAAGCTGAAGCTTTCTTT. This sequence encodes CAWSVGGQAEAFF.